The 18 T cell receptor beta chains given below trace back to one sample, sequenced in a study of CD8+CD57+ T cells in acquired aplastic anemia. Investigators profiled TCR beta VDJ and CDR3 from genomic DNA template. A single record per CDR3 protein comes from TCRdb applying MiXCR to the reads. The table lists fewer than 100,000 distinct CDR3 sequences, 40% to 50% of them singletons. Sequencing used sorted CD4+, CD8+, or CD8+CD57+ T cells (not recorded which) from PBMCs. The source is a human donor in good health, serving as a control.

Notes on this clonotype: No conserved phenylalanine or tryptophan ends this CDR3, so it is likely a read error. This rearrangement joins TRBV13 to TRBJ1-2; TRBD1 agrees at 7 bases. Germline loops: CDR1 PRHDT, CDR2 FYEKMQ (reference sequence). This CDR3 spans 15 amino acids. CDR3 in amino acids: CASNLGETGTYGYTL. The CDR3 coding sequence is TGTGCCAGCAACTTAGGCGAGACAGGGACTTATGGCTACACCCTC.

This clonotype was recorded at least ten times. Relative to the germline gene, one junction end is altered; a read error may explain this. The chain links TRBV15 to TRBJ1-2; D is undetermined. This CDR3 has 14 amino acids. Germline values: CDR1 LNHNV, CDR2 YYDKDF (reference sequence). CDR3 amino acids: CVTSRDLASGGYTF. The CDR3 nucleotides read TGTGTCACCAGCAGAGATTTAGCTTCGGGTGGCTACACCTTC.

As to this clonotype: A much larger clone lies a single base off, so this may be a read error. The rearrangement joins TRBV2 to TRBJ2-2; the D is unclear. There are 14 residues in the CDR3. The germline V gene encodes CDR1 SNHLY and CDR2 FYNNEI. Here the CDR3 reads CAGSGADSPGELFF. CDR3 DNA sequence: TGTGCCGGCAGTGGAGCCGACTCCCCCGGGGAGCTGTTTTTT. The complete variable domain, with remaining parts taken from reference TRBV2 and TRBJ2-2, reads EPEVTQTPSHQVTQMGQEVILRCVPISNHLYFYWYRQILGQKVEFLVSFYNNEISEKSEIFDDQFSVERPDGSNFTLKIRSTKLEDSAMYFCAGSGADSPGELFFGEGSRLTVL.

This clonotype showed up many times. The CDR3 loop is CASTTGGGSYEQYF. CDR3 bases: TGTGCCAGCACCACGGGAGGGGGGTCCTACGAGCAGTACTTC. This chain connects TRBV2 to TRBJ2-7; 8 bases are a match to TRBD2. CDR1 and CDR2 (germline): SNHLY, FYNNEI. The junction had 6 bases not matched to a gene; V was cut back by 7 bases and J by 1 base. The CDR3 has 14 residues.

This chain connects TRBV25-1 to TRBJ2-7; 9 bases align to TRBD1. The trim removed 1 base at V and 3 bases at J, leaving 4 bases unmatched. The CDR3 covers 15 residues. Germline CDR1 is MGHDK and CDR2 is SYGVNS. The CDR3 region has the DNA TGTGCCAGCAGTGAATTCGAGGACAGGGGCTACGAGCAGTACTTC. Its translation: CASSEFEDRGYEQYF.

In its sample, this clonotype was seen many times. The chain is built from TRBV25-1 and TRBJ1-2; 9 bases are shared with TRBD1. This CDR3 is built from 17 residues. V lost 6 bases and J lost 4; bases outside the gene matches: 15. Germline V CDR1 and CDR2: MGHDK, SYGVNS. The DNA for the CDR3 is TGTGCCAGCAGGGCTTTAGTCGGACAGGGGCTGGGCTATGGCTACACCTTC. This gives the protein CASRALVGQGLGYGYTF.

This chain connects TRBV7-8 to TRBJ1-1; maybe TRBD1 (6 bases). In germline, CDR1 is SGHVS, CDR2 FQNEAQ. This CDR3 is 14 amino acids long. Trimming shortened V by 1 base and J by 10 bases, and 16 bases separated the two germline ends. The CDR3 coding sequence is TGTGCCAGCAGCTTAGACGCACTAAACAGGGCAGCTTTCTTT. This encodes CASSLDALNRAAFF.

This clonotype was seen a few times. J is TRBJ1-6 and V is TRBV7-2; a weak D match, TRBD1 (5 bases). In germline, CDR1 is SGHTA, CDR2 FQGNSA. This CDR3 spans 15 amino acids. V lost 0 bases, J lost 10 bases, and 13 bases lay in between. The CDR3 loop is CASSLAEGLRSPLHF. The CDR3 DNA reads TGTGCCAGCAGCTTAGCGGAGGGGTTGAGGTCACCCCTCCACTTT.

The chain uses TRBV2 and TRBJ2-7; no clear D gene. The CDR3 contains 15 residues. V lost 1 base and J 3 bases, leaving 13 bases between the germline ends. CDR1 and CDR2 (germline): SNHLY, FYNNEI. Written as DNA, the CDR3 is TGTGCCAGCAGTGAAGATCCGCTACCGAGCTACGAGCAGTACTTC. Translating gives CASSEDPLPSYEQYF. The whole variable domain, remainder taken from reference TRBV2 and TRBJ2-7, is EPEVTQTPSHQVTQMGQEVILRCVPISNHLYFYWYRQILGQKVEFLVSFYNNEISEKSEIFDDQFSVERPDGSNFTLKIRSTKLEDSAMYFCASSEDPLPSYEQYFGPGTRLTVT.

The CDR3 bases are TGTGCCAACACGAGGGTTACTGGAAACACCATATATTTT. Protein: CANTRVTGNTIYF. V usage is TRBV12-3 or TRBV12-4 and J usage is TRBJ1-3; D ambiguous. This CDR3 has 13 residues. The germline V and J ends were trimmed by 10 bases and 2 bases, with 12 bases remaining between them.

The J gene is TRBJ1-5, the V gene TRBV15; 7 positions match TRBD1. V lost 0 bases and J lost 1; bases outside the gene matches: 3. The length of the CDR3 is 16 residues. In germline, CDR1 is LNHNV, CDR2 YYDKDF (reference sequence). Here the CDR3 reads CATSREDRSSNQPQHF. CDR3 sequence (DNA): TGTGCCACCAGCAGAGAGGACAGGAGCAGCAATCAGCCCCAGCATTTT.

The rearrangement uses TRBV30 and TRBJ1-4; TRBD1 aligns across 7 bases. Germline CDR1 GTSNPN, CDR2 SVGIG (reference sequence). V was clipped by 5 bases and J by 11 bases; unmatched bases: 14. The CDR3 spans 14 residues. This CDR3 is CAWGGRDQGEKLFF. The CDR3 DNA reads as TGTGCCTGGGGTGGCCGGGACCAGGGGGAGAAACTGTTTTTT.

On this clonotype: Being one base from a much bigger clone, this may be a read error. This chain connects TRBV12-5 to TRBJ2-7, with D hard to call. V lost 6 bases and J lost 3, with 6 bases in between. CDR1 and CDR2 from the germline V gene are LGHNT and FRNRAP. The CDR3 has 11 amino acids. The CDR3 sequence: CASGHDYEQYF. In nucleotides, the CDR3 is TGTGCTAGTGGGCACGACTACGAGCAGTACTTC.

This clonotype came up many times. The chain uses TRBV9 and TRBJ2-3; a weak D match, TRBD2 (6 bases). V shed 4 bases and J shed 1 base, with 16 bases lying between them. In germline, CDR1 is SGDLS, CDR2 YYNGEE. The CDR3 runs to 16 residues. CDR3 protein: CASSPAGGPGTDTQYF. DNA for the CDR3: TGTGCCAGCAGCCCAGCGGGCGGTCCGGGCACAGATACGCAGTATTTT.

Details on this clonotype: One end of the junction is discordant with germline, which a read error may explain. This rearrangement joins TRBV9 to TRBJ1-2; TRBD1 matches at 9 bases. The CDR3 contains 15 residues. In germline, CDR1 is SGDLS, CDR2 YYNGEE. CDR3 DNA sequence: TGTGCCAGCAGCGAAACAGGGGGCGAGAACTATGTCTACACCTTC. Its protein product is CASSETGGENYVYTF.

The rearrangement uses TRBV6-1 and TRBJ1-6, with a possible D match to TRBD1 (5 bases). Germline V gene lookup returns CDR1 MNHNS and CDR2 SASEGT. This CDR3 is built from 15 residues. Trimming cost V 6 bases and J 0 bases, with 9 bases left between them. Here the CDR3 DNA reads TGTGCCAGCAGCATAGACAGCTCCTATAATTCACCCCTCCACTTT. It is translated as CASSIDSSYNSPLHF.

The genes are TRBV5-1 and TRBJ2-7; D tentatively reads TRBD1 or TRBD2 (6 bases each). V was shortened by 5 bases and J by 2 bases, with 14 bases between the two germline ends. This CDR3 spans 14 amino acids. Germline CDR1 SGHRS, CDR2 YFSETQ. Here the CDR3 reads CASSPGGTTYEQYF. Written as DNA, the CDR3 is TGCGCCAGCAGTCCCGGGGGCACGACCTACGAGCAGTACTTC.

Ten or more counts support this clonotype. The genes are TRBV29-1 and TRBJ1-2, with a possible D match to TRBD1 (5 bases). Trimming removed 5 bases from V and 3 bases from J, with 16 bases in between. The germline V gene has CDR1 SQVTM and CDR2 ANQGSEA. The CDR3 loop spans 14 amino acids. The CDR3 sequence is CSVSYQDTYYGYTF. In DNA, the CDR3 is TGCAGCGTTTCCTACCAGGACACATACTATGGCTACACCTTC.